This T cell receptor beta chain was profiled in a study of CD8 T cells in Susac syndrome. RNA, at roughly 0.5 to 1 ug, was reverse transcribed with random hexamers. TCRdb passed the immunoSEQ multiplex PCR reads through MiXCR, listing each CDR3 protein once. The table includes about 130,000 distinct CDR3 sequences, 85% to 95% detected once. A remark on this clonotype: The target antigen is unknown.

This CDR3 region has 16 residues. Germline CDR1 SNHLY, CDR2 FYNNEI. The ends lost 8 bases at V and 5 bases at J; junction bases unmatched: 17. Study-wide results and limits: It was acknowledged by the study that relatively few individuals were included in its TCR sequencing and HLA analysis.

The chain recombines TRBV2 with TRBJ2-5; 7 positions match TRBD2. The receptor's source is a human donor with Susac syndrome. What was sequenced was CD8+ T cells from PBMCs. The CDR3 nucleotides read TGTGCCAGCTTCGGGAGCGGGAAGAAGCCCCGGGAGACCCAGTACTTC. This translates into CASFGSGKKPRETQYF.